This T cell receptor (beta chain) came from a study of T cell changes during pregnancy in multiple sclerosis. CDR1 is PRHDT and CDR2 is FYEKMQ in the germline V gene (reference sequence). V trimming: 4 bases; J trimming: 5 bases; junction bases outside the gene matches: 8. The CDR3 contains 15 residues. Clones were sequenced by immunoSEQ multiplex PCR, and TCRdb holds only the in-frame ones, with some missing. There are about 84,000 clones in the sample; about 93% occur only once, and about 1% lies in the top ten. Sequencing was performed on peripheral blood, taken in the second trimester of pregnancy. This sequence joins TRBV13 and TRBJ2-7; 10 bases line up with TRBD2. The receptor was isolated from a female donor in good health, enrolled as a control in a pregnancy study. The CDR3 coding sequence is TGTGCCAGCAGCTCCCCGCTAGCGGGAGTGGACGAGCAGTACTTC. It yields the protein CASSSPLAGVDEQYF.